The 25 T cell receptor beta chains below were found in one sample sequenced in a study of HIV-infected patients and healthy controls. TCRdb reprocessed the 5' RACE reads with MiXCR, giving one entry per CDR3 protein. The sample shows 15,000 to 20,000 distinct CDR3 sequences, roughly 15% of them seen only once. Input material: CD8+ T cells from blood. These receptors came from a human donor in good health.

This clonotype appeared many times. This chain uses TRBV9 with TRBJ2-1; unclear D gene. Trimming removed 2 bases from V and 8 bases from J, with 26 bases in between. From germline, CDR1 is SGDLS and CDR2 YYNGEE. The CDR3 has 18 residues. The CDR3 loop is CASSVHPPESPDFDEQFF. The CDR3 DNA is TGTGCCAGCAGCGTCCACCCCCCGGAGAGCCCTGATTTCGATGAGCAGTTCTTC. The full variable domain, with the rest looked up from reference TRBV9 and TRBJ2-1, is DSGVTQTPKHLITATGQRVTLRCSPRSGDLSVYWYQQSLDQGLQFLIQYYNGEERAKGNILERFSAQQFPDLHSELNLSSLELGDSALYFCASSVHPPESPDFDEQFFGPGTRLTVL.

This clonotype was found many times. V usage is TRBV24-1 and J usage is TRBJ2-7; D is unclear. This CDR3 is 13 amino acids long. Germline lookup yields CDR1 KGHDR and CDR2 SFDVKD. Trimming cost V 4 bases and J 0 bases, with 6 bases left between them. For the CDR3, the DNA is TGTGCCACCAGTGACCGGGCCTCCTACGAGCAGTACTTC. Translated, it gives CATSDRASYEQYF.

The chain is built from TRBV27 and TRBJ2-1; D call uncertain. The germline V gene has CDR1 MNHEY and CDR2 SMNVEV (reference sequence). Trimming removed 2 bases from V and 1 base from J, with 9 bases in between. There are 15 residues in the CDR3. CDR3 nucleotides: TGTGCCAGCAGTTTAAGCGTGGGGTCCTACAATGAGCAGTTCTTC. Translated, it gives CASSLSVGSYNEQFF.

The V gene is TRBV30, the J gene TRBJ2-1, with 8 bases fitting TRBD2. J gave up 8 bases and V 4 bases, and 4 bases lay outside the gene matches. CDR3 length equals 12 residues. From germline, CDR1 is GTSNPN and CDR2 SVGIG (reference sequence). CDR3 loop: CAWTTGGDEQFF. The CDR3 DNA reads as TGTGCCTGGACCACGGGGGGGGATGAGCAGTTCTTC.

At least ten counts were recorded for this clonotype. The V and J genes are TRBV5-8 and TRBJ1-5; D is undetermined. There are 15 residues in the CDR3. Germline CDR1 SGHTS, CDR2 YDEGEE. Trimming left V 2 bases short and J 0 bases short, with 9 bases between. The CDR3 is CASSFPDYSNQPQHF. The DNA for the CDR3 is TGTGCCAGCAGCTTCCCGGATTATAGCAATCAGCCCCAGCATTTT.

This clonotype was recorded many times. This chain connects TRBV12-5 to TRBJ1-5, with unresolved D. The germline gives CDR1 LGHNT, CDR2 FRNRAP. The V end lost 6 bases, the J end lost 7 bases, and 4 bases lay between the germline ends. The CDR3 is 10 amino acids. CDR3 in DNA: TGTGCTAGTGGCACCCAGCCCCAGCATTTT. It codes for CASGTQPQHF.

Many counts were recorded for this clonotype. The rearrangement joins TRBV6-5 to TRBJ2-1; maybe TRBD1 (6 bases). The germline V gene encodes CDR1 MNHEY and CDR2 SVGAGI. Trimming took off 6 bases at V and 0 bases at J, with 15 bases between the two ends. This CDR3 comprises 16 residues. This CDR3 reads CASSHHRESSYNEQFF. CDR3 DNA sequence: TGTGCCAGCAGCCACCACAGGGAGAGCTCCTACAATGAGCAGTTCTTC.

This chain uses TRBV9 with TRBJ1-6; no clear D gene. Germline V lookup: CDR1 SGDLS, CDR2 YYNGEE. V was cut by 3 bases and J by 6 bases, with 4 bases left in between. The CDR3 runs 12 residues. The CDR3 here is CASSATNSPLHF. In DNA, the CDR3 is TGTGCCAGCAGCGCGACTAATTCACCCCTCCACTTT.

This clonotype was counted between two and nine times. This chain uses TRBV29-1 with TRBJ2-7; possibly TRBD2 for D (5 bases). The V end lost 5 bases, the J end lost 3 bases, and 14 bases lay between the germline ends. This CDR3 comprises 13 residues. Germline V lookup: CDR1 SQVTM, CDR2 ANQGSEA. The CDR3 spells CSVRTPAGYEQYF. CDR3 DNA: TGCAGCGTTCGGACCCCGGCGGGCTACGAGCAGTACTTC.

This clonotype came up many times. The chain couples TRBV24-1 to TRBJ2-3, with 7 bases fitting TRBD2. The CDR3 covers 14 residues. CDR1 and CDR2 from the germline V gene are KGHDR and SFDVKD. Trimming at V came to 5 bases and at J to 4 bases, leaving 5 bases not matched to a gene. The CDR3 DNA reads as TGTGCCACCAGTGTGGCGGGAGAACCAGATACGCAGTATTTT. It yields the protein CATSVAGEPDTQYF.

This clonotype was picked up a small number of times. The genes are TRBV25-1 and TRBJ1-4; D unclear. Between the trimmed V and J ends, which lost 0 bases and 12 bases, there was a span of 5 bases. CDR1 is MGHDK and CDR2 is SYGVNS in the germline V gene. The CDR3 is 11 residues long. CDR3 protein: CASSEYKELFF. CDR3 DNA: TGTGCCAGCAGTGAATACAAGGAACTGTTTTTT.

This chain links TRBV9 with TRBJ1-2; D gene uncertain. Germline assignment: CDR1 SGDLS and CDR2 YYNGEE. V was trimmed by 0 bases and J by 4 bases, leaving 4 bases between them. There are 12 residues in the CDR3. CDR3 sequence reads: CASSVGLYGYTF. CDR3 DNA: TGTGCCAGCAGCGTAGGCCTCTATGGCTACACCTTC.

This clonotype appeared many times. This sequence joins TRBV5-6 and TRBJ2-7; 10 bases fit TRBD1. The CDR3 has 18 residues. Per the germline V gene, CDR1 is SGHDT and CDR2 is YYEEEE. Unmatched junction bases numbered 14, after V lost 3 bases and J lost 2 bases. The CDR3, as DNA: TGTGCCAGCAGCTCCGGGACAGGGGCCCCAAAAACTCCCTACGAGCAGTACTTC. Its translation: CASSSGTGAPKTPYEQYF. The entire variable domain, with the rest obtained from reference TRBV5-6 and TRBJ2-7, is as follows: DAGVTQSPTHLIKTRGQQVTLRCSPKSGHDTVSWYQQALGQGPQFIFQYYEEEERQRGNFPDRFSGHQFPNYSSELNVNALLLGDSALYLCASSSGTGAPKTPYEQYFGPGTRLTVT.

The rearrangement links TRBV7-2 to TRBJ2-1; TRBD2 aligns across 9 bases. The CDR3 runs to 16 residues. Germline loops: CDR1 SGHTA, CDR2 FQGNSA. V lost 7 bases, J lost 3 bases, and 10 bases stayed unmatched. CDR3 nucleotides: TGTGCCAGCACCTCCCTAGCGGGAACCCGCTACAATGAGCAGTTCTTC. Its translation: CASTSLAGTRYNEQFF.

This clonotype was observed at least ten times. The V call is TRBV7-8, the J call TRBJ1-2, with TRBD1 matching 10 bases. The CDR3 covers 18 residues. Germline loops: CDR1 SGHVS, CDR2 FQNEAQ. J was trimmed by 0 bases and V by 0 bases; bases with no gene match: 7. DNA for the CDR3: TGTGCCAGCAGCTTAGCGTCTGGGACAGGGGCCGCTAACTATGGCTACACCTTC. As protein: CASSLASGTGAANYGYTF.

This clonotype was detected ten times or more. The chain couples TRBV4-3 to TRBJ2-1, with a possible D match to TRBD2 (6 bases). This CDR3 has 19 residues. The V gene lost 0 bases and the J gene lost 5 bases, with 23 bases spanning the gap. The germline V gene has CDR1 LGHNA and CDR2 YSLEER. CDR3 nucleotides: TGCGCCAGCAGCCAAGATCAGGTGTGGGACTCCACACATCACAATGAGCAGTTCTTC. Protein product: CASSQDQVWDSTHHNEQFF.

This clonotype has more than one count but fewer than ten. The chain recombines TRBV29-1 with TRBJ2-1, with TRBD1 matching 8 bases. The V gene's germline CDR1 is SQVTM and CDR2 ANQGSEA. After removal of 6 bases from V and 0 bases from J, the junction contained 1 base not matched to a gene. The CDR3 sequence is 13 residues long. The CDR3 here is CSVGQGSYNEQFF. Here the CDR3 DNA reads TGCAGCGTCGGACAGGGCTCCTACAATGAGCAGTTCTTC.

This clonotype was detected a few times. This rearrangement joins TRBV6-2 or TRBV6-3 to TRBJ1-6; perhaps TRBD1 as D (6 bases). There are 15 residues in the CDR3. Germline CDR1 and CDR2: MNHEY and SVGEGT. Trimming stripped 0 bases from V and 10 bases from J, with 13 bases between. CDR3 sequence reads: CASSYSRDTTSPLHF. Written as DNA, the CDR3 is TGTGCCAGCAGTTACTCCCGGGACACCACATCACCCCTCCACTTT.

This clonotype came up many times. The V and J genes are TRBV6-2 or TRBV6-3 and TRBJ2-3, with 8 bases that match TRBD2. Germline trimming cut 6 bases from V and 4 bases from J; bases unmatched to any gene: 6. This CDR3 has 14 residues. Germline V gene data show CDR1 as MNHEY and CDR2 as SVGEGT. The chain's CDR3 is CASSTTSVADTQYF. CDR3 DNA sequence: TGTGCCAGCAGCACGACTAGCGTGGCAGATACGCAGTATTTT.

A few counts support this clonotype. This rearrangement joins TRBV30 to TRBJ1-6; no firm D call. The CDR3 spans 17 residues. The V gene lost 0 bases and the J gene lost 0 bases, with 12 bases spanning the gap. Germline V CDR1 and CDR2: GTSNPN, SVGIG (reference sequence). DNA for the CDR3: TGTGCCTGGAGTGTACTTCCGGCCAACTCCTATAATTCACCCCTCCACTTT. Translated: CAWSVLPANSYNSPLHF.

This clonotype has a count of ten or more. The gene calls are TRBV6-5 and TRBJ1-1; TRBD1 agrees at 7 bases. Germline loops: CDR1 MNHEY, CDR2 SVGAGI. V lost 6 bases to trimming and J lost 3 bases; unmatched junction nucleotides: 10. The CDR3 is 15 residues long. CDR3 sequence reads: CASRARDRRDTEAFF. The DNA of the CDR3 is TGTGCCAGCAGGGCTCGGGACAGAAGAGACACTGAAGCTTTCTTT.

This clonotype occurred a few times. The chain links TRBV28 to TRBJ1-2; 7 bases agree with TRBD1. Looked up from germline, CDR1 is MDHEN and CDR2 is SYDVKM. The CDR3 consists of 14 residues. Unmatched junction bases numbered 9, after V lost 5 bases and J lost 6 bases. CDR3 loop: CASSPWTGADGYTF. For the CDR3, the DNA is TGTGCCAGCAGTCCCTGGACAGGAGCCGATGGCTACACCTTC.

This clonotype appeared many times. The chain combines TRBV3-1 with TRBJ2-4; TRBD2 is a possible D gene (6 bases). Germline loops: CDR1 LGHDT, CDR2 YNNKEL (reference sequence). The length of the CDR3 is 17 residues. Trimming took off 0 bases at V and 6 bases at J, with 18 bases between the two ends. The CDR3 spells CASSQDPWEAGGNIQYF. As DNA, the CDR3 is TGTGCCAGCAGCCAAGACCCTTGGGAGGCTGGCGGAAACATTCAGTACTTC.

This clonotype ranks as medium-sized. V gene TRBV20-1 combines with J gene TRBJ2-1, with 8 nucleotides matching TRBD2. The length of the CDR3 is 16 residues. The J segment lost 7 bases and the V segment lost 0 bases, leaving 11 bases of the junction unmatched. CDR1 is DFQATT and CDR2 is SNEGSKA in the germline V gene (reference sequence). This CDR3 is CSARDPAAGESNEQFF. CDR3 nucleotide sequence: TGCAGTGCTAGAGATCCGGCAGCGGGAGAATCTAATGAGCAGTTCTTC.

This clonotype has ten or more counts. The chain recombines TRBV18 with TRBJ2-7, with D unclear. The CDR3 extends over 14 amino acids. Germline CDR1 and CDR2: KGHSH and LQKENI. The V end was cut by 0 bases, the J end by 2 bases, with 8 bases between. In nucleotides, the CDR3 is TGTGCCAGCTCACCACCGAAGGAAACCTACGAGCAGTACTTC. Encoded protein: CASSPPKETYEQYF.